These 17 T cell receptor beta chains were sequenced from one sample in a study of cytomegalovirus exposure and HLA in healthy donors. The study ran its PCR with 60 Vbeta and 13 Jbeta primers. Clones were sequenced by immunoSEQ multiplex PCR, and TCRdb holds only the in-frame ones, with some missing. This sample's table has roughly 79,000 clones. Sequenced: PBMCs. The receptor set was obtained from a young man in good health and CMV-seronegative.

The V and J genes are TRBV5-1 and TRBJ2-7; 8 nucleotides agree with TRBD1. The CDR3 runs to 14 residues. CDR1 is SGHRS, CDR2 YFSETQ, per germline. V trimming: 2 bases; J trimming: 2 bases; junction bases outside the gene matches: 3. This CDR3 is CASSFDRGTYEQYF. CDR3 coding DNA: TGCGCCAGCAGCTTCGACAGGGGAACCTACGAGCAGTACTTC.

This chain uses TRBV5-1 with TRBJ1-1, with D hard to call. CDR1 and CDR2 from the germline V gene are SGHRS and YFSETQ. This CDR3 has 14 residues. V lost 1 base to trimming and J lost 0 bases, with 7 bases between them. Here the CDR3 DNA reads TGCGCCAGCAGCTTGATGGGCATGAACACTGAAGCTTTCTTT. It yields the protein CASSLMGMNTEAFF.

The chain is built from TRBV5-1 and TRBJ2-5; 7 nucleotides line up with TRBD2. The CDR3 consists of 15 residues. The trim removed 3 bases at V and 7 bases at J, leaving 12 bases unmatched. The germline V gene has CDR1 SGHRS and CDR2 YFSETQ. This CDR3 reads CASSSSSGASGTQYF. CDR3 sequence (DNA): TGCGCCAGCAGCTCGTCCAGCGGGGCGTCTGGGACCCAGTACTTC.

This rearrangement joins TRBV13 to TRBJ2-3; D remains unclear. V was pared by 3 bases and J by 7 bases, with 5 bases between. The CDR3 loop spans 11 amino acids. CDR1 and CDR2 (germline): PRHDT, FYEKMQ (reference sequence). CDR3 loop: CASSFLNTQYF. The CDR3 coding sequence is TGTGCCAGCAGCTTCCTTAATACGCAGTATTTT.

The chain's CDR3 is CASSYSAQPYGYTF. CDR3 in DNA: TGTGCCAGCAGTTACTCGGCACAGCCCTATGGCTACACCTTC. The chain employs TRBV6-5 and TRBJ1-2; no reliable D call. Germline assignment: CDR1 MNHEY and CDR2 SVGAGI. The CDR3 covers 14 residues. V dropped 0 bases and J dropped 4 bases, with 9 bases sitting between them.

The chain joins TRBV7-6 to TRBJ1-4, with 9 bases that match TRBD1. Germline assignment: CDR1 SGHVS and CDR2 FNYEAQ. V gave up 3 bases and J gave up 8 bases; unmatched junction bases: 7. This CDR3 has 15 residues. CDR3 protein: CASSFNRDREEKLFF. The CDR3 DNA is TGTGCCAGCAGCTTTAACCGGGACAGGGAGGAAAAACTGTTTTTT.

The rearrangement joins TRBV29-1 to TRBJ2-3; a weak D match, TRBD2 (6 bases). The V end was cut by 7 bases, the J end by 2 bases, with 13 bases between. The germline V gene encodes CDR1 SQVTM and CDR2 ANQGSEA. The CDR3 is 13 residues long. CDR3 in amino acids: CSATGLHTDTQYF. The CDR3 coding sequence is TGCAGCGCCACGGGACTTCACACAGATACGCAGTATTTT.

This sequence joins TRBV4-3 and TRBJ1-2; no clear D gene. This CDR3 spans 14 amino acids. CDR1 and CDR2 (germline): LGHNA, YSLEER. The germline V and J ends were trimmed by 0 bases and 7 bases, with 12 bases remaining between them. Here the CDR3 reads CASSQEKPPGGYTF. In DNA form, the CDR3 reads TGCGCCAGCAGCCAAGAAAAACCTCCGGGTGGCTACACCTTC.

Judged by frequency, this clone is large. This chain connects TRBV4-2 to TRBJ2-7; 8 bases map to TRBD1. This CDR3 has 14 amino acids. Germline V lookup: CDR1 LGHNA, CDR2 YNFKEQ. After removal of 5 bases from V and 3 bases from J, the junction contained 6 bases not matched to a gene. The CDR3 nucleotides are TGTGCCAGCAGCTCATTACAGGGGGGCTACGAGCAGTACTTC. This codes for CASSSLQGGYEQYF.

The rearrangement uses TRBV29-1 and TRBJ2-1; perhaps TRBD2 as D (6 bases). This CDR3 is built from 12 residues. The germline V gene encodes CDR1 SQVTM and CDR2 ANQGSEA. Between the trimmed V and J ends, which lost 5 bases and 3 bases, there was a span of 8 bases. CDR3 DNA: TGCAGCGTTCGGCGGGACTACAATGAGCAGTTCTTC. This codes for CSVRRDYNEQFF.

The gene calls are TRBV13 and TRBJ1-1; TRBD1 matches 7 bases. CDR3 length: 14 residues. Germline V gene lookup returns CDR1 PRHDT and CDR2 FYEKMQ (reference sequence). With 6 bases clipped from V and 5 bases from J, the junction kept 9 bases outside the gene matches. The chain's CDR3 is CASSQDRAKTEAFF. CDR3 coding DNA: TGTGCCAGCAGTCAAGACAGGGCCAAAACTGAAGCTTTCTTT. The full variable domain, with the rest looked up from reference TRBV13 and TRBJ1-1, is AAGVIQSPRHLIKEKRETATLKCYPIPRHDTVYWYQQGPGQDPQFLISFYEKMQSDKGSIPDRFSAQQFSDYHSELNMSSLELGDSALYFCASSQDRAKTEAFFGQGTRLTVV.

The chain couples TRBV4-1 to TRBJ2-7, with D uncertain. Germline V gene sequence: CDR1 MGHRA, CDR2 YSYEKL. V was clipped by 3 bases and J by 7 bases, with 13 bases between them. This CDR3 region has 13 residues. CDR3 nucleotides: TGCGCCAGCAGCCACGAGCCCGGGTGGGAGCAGTACTTC. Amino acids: CASSHEPGWEQYF.

The CDR3 coding sequence is TGTGCCAGCAGCCAAGTGACTACAGGGGACGAGCAGTACTTC. This codes for CASSQVTTGDEQYF. The chain recombines TRBV4-2 with TRBJ2-7, with 7 bases aligning to TRBD1. The CDR3 is made up of 14 amino acids. The germline CDR1 and CDR2 sequences are LGHNA and YNFKEQ. The V and J ends lost 1 base and 5 bases, in that order; junction bases with no gene match: 5.

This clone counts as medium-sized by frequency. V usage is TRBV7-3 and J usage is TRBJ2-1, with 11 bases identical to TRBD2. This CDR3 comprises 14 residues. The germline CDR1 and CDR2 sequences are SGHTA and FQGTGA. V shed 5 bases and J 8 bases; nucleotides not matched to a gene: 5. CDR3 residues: CASSIAGGPYEQFF. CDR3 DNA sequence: TGTGCCAGCAGCATAGCGGGAGGGCCCTATGAGCAGTTCTTC. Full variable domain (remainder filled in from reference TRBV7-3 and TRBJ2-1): GAGVSQTPSNKVTEKGKYVELRCDPISGHTALYWYRQSLGQGPEFLIYFQGTGAADDSGLPNDRFFAVRPEGSVSTLKIQRTERGDSAVYLCASSIAGGPYEQFFGPGTRLTVL.

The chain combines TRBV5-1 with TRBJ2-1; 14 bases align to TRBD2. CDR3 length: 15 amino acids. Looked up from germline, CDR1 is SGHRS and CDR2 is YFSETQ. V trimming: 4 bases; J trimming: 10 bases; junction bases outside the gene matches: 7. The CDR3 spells CASSAATSGRAEQFF. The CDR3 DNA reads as TGCGCCAGCAGCGCGGCGACTAGCGGGAGGGCCGAGCAGTTCTTC.

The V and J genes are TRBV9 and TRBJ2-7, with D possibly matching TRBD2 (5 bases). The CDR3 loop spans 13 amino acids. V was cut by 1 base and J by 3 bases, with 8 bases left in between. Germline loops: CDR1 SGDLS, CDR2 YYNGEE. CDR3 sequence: CASSVQDFYEQYF. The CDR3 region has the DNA TGTGCCAGCAGCGTACAGGACTTCTACGAGCAGTACTTC.

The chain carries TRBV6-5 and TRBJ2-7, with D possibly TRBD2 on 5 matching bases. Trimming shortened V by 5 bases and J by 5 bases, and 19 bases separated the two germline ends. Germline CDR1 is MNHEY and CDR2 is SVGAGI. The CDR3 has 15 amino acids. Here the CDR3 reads CASSPLRFEGHEQYF. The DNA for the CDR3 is TGTGCCAGCAGTCCCCTGCGGTTTGAGGGCCACGAGCAGTACTTC.